This record covers a single T cell receptor beta chain. Its antigen is still unknown. No qualities accompany the bases; no much larger clone lies one base away. This sample was taken from a study of graft-versus-host responses after intestinal transplantation (dated by TCRdb to about 2021). Looking at the study overall: The transplants that recipients got were multivisceral, liver-intestinal, or isolated intestinal. The cohort enrolled around 25 intestinal transplant recipients including one retransplant, and a few patients lacking pretransplant specimens were excluded. Anti-thymocyte globulin induction was given to all recipients, followed by maintenance tacrolimus and steroids for approximately three years. A peak of at least 4% donor T cells among recipient peripheral blood mononuclear cells was the definition used for donor T cell macrochimerism. Rather than being sequenced by the commercial service, samples from three later patients were sequenced in-house on an Illumina MiSeq and processed with MiXCR. After intestinal transplantation, graft-versus-host and host-versus-graft alloreactive T cell clones were followed in the graft, circulation and bone marrow using bulk TCR-beta CDR3 sequencing. Alloreactive clones were identified by sequencing pre-transplant mixed lymphocyte reaction products and comparing these products with unstimulated pre-transplant donor and recipient T cells. Paper-wide results and their limitations: GvH clones turned up in recipient bone marrow, with some appearing earlier in ileal mucosa or blood, a pattern consistent with an intestinal mucosal origin. In patients with donor T cell macrochimerism, the allografts had high GvH to HvG T cell clonal ratios. The conclusions were limited by the relatively low number and heterogeneity of the intestinal transplant patients. Early after transplant, declines in HvG clones were associated with peak levels of circulating GvH clones.

V lost 4 bases and J lost 2 bases, and the count of bases not matched to a germline gene is 15. Spanning cysteine to phenylalanine, the CDR3 consists of 18 amino acids. CDR3 DNA is the only sequence kept; it has 54 bases, read in frame from the first base. The germline V gene yields MGHRA for CDR1 and YSYEKL for CDR2. The protocol used for the library was the immunoSEQ multiplex PCR assay. High-throughput TCR-beta CDR3 sequencing of genomic DNA from most patients was performed by Adaptive Biotechnologies. The original methods were these. Adaptive's ImmunoSEQ software was the source of the TCR sequencing data for 18 patients, while three other patients were processed with MiXCR and VDJtools. CDR3 nucleotide sequences shared between donor and recipient were removed because their origin could not be assigned. To count as alloreactive, a clone needed at least 2-fold expansion over unstimulated cells and a minimum CFSE-low frequency of 0.002% (template counts) or 0.001% (read counts). Clones were considered mappable if detected in sequenced pre-transplant spleen, lymph node, or MLR CFSE-low populations of the donor or recipient. The cumulative frequency of alloreactive clones was calculated as a percentage of all sequences, weighted by copy number. TCRdb's version of the immuneACCESS table is confined to in-frame rearrangements and falls short of the full clone set. An unresolved V gene accounts for under half of the shortfall where checked; the remainder is of unknown origin. The DNA gave D and trimming, while V, J and clone size come from that table. The sample has under 90,000 clones on record, around 92% of them singletons. Approximately 0.73% of the sample is held by the ten biggest clonotypes.

Blood samples were collected up to 4 times in the first month after transplant and then at least monthly when available. The chain links TRBV4-1 with TRBJ2-3; 7 central nucleotides agree with TRBD2. Material: PBMCs, obtained 98 days after intestinal transplantation. The receptor was derived from a human patient who received an intestinal transplant, so some T cells may come from the graft donor. The CDR3 amino acid sequence is: CASSPKTSAGVHTDTQYF. The DNA sequence is given as TGCGCCAGCAGCCCTAAGACTTCCGCGGGAGTTCACACAGATACGCAGTATTTT.